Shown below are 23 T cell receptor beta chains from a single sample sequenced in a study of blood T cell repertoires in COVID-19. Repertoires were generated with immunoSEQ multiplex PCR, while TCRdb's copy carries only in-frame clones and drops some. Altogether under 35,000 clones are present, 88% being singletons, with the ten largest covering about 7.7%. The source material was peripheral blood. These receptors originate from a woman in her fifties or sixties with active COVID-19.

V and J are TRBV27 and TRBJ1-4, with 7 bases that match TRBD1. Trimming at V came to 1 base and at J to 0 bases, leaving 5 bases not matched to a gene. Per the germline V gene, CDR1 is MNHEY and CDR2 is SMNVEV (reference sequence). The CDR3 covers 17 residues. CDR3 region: CASSLFGTATTNEKLFF. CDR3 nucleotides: TGTGCCAGCAGTTTATTCGGGACAGCGACAACTAATGAAAAACTGTTTTTT.

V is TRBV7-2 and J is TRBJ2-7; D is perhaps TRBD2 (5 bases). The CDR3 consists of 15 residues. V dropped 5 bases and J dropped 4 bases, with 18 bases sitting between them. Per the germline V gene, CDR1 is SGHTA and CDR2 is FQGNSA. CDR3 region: CASSTDSRETYEQYF. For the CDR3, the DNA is TGTGCCAGCAGCACGGACTCTAGGGAGACGTACGAGCAGTACTTC. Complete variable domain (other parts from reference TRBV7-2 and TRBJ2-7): GAGVSQSPSNKVTEKGKDVELRCDPISGHTALYWYRQSLGQGLEFLIYFQGNSAPDKSGLPSDRFSAERTGGSVSTLTIQRTQQEDSAVYLCASSTDSRETYEQYFGPGTRLTVT.

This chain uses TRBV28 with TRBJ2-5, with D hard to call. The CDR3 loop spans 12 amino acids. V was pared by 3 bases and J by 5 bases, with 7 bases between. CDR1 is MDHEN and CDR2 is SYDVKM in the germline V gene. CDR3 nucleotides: TGTGCCAGCAGTTTTCTCCGGGAGACCCAGTACTTC. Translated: CASSFLRETQYF.

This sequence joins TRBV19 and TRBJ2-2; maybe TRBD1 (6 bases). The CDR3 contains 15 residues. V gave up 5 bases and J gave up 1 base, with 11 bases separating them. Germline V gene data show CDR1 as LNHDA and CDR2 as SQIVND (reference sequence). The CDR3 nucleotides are TGTGCCAGTAGTTTCCGGGACAAGAACACCGGGGAGCTGTTTTTT. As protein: CASSFRDKNTGELFF.

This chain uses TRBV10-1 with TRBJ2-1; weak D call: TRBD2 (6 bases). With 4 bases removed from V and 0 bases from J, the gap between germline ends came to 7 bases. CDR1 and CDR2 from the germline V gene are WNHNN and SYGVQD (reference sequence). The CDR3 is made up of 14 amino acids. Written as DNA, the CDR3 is TGCGCCAGCAGTGCCGGGAGCTCCTACAATGAGCAGTTCTTC. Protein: CASSAGSSYNEQFF.

For the CDR3, the DNA is TGCAGTGCTAGTCCAGTAGACTACGGAAATTACGAGCAGTACTTC. This encodes CSASPVDYGNYEQYF. V gene TRBV20-1 combines with J gene TRBJ2-7, with D maybe TRBD2 (5 bases). V was shortened by 3 bases and J by 4 bases, with 19 bases between the two germline ends. Per the germline V gene, CDR1 is DFQATT and CDR2 is SNEGSKA (reference sequence). The CDR3 extends over 15 amino acids.

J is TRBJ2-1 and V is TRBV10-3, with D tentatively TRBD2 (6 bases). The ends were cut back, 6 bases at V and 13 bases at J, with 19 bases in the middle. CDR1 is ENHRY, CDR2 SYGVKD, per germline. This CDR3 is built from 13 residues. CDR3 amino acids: CAISPQVRREQFF. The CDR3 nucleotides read TGTGCCATCAGCCCCCAGGTGCGGAGGGAACAGTTCTTC.

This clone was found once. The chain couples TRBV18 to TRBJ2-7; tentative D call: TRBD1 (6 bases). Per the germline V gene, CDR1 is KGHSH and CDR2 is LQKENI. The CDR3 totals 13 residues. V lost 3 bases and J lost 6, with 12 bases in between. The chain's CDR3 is CASSPSGTTEQYF. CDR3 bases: TGTGCCAGCTCACCCTCCGGGACAACCGAGCAGTACTTC.

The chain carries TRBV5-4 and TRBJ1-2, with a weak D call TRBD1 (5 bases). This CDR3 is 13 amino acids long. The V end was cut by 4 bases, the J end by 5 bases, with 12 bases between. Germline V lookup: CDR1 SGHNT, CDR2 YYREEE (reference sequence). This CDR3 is CASSVWTSYGYTF. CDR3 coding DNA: TGTGCCAGCAGCGTCTGGACATCATATGGCTACACCTTC.

The CDR3 loop is CASSQDNDRDLSYEQYF. CDR3 DNA: TGTGCCAGCAGCCAAGATAACGACAGGGACCTTTCCTACGAGCAGTACTTC. The rearrangement joins TRBV4-2 to TRBJ2-7, with 7 bases that match TRBD1. This CDR3 is 17 amino acids long. The germline V gene encodes CDR1 LGHNA and CDR2 YNFKEQ. The ends lost 0 bases at V and 1 base at J; junction bases unmatched: 9.

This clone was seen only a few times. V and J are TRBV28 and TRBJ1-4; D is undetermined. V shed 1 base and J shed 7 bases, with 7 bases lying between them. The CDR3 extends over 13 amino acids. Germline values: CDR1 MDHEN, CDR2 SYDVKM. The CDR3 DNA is TGTGCCAGCAGTTTATACTTAAGTGAAAAACTGTTTTTT. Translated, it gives CASSLYLSEKLFF. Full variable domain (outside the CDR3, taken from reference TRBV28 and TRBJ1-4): DVKVTQSSRYLVKRTGEKVFLECVQDMDHENMFWYRQDPGLGLRLIYFSYDVKMKEKGDIPEGYSVSREKKERFSLILESASTNQTSMYLCASSLYLSEKLFFGSGTQLSVL.

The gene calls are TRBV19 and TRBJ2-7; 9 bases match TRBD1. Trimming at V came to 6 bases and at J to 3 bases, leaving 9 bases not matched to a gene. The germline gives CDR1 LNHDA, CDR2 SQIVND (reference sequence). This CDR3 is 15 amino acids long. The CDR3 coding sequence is TGTGCCAGTAGCGCGGGGACAGGGTTAGACTACGAGCAGTACTTC. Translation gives CASSAGTGLDYEQYF.

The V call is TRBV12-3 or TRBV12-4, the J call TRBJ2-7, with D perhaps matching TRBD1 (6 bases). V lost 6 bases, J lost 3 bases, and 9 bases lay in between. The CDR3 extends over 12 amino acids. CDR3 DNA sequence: TGTGCCAGCAGCCAGGGGAACTACGAGCAGTACTTC. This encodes CASSQGNYEQYF.

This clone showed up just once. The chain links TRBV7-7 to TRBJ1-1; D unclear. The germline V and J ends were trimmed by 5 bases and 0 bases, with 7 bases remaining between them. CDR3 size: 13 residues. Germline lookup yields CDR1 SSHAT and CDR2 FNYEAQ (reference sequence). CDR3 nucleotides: TGTGCCAGCAGCACAGACATGAACACTGAAGCTTTCTTT. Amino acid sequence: CASSTDMNTEAFF.

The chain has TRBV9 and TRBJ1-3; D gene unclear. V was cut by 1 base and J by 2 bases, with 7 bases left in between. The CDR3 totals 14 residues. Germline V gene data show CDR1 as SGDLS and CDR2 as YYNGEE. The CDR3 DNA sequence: TGTGCCAGCAGCGTAAGTGGGCCTGGAAACACCATATATTTT. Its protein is CASSVSGPGNTIYF.

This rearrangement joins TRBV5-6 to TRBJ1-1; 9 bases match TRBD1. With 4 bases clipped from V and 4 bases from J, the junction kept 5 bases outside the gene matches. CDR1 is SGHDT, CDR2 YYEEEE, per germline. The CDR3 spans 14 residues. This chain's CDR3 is CASSQETGGTEAFF. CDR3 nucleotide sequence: TGTGCCAGCAGCCAGGAGACAGGGGGCACTGAAGCTTTCTTT.

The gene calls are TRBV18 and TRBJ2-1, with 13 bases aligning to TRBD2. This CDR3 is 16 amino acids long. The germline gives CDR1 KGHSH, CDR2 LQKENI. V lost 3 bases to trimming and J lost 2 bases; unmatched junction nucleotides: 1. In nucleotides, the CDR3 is TGTGCCAGCTCACCGGGGACTAGCGGGACCTACAATGAGCAGTTCTTC. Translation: CASSPGTSGTYNEQFF.

The CDR3 loop reads CASSQREGGLTEAFF. The DNA of the CDR3 is TGTGCCAGCAGCCAAAGGGAAGGGGGCCTAACTGAAGCTTTCTTT. This rearrangement joins TRBV4-2 to TRBJ1-1; 7 bases are shared with TRBD1. The CDR3 sequence is 15 residues long. Germline CDR1 LGHNA, CDR2 YNFKEQ. V was pared by 2 bases and J by 5 bases, with 8 bases of the junction left unmatched.

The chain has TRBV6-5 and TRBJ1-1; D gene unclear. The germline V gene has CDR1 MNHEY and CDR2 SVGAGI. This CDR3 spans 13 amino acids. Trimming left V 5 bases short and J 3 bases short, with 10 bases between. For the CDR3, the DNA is TGTGCCAGCAGTCAATACCGGGACACTGAAGCTTTCTTT. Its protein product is CASSQYRDTEAFF.

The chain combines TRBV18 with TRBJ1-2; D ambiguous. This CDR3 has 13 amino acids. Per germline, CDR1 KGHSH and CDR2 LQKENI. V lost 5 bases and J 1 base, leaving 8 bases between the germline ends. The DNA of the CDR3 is TGTGCCAGCTCATTACCAGATAACTATGGCTACACCTTC. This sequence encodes CASSLPDNYGYTF.

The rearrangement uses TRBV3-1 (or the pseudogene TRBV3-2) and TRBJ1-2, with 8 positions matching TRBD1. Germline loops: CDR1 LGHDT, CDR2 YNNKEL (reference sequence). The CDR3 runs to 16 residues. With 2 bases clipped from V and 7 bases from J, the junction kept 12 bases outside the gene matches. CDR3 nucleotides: TGTGCCAGCAGCCAACCCCCGACAGGGGCCAGACGTGGCTACACCTTC. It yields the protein CASSQPPTGARRGYTF.

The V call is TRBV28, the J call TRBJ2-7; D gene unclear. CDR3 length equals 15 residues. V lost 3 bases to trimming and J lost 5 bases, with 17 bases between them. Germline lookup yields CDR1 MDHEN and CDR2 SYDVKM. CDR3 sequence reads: CASSFRVPIRNEQYF. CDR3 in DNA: TGTGCCAGCAGTTTTCGGGTTCCTATTCGCAACGAGCAGTACTTC.

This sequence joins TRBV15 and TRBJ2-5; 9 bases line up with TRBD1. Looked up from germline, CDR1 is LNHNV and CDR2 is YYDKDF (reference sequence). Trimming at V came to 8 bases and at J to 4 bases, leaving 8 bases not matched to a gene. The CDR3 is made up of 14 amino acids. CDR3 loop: CATGTGSIGETQYF. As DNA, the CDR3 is TGTGCCACCGGGACAGGGTCGATCGGAGAGACCCAGTACTTC.